Here is one T cell receptor (beta chain) with its context. Its matching antigen is unknown. The germline V gene has CDR1 MNHNY and CDR2 SVGAGI (reference sequence). This CDR3 region has 15 residues. V lost 8 bases and J lost 10, with 26 bases in between. This specimen belongs to a study of identifying expanded T cells in peripheral blood. Findings and caveats of the study: Clone count variance between roughly 2-week samples rose with total template count. About 1.2 clones differed between technical replicates, versus about 15 and 19 over time.

Some clones are missing from TCRdb's copy, which holds only in-frame ones; the method was immunoSEQ multiplex PCR. Counted here are around 99,000 clones, about 87% occurring once; the ten biggest clones make up 7% to 9%. During the collection period, no donor immune events like infections were recorded. Sequenced sample: blood. The TCR originated in a person aged 18 to 70 in good health. This sequence joins TRBV6-6 and TRBJ1-1, with D possibly being TRBD1 (5 bases). This chain's CDR3 is CASCGTGTHPRGAFF. CDR3 DNA: TGTGCCAGCTGCGGAACCGGGACCCACCCAAGGGGAGCTTTCTTT.